The 6 T cell receptor beta chains below all came from one sample that was sequenced in a study of OX40 agonist ivuxolimab in advanced cancers. Using immunoSEQ multiplex PCR, the repertoire was profiled, and TCRdb retains in-frame clones only, with some absent. The sample yields roughly 70,000 clones, 85% seen once. This sample comprised CD4+ or CD8+ T cells sorted from blood, obtained in a trial of the OX40 agonist ivuxolimab. These receptors were taken from an adult with an advanced solid tumor such as melanoma, head and neck, liver or kidney cancer.

The V call is TRBV4-2, the J call TRBJ1-4, with D possibly being TRBD1 (5 bases). This CDR3 has 19 amino acids. The germline V gene encodes CDR1 LGHNA and CDR2 YNFKEQ. Trimming removed 0 bases at V and 3 bases at J, with 20 bases between. The CDR3 DNA reads as TGTGCCAGCAGCCAAGAGAGCGGGACGCAGGTCCCGGCTAATGAAAAACTGTTTTTT. This sequence encodes CASSQESGTQVPANEKLFF.

The chain combines TRBV7-8 with TRBJ2-3; 10 nucleotides match TRBD2. Germline V gene sequence: CDR1 SGHVS, CDR2 FQNEAQ. The CDR3 totals 15 residues. V gave up 1 base and J gave up 3 bases; unmatched junction bases: 1. CDR3 sequence reads: CASSLEGLATDTQYF. CDR3 bases: TGTGCCAGCAGCTTAGAGGGACTAGCGACAGATACGCAGTATTTT.

The genes are TRBV2 and TRBJ1-6; TRBD1 matches at 7 bases. Germline trimming cut 6 bases from V and 5 bases from J; bases unmatched to any gene: 7. The CDR3 spans 15 residues. Germline V gene data show CDR1 as SNHLY and CDR2 as FYNNEI. CDR3 loop: CASRNRGDNNSPLHF. CDR3 DNA sequence: TGTGCCAGCAGGAACAGGGGTGACAATAATTCACCCCTCCACTTT.

The chain is built from TRBV11-3 and TRBJ2-3, with 7 bases that match TRBD1. The length of the CDR3 is 17 residues. Germline CDR1 SGHNT, CDR2 YENEEA. Germline trimming cut 6 bases from V and 0 bases from J; bases unmatched to any gene: 12. DNA for the CDR3: TGTGCCAGCAGGCTTCCGAAAGGGGGCCCTAGCACAGATACGCAGTATTTT. This codes for CASRLPKGGPSTDTQYF.

The J gene is TRBJ2-5, the V gene TRBV7-8; D is perhaps TRBD1 or TRBD2 (7 bases each). Trimming took 5 bases from V and 5 from J, leaving 21 bases between them. Germline V gene data show CDR1 as SGHVS and CDR2 as FQNEAQ. This CDR3 comprises 16 residues. Here the CDR3 DNA reads TGTGCCAGCAGCCCTCGACAGGGAGGGTTTTGGGAGACCCAGTACTTC. Encoded protein: CASSPRQGGFWETQYF. Full variable domain (rest looked up from reference TRBV7-8 and TRBJ2-5): GAGVSQSPRYKVAKRGQDVALRCDPISGHVSLFWYQQALGQGPEFLTYFQNEAQLDKSGLPSDRFFAERPEGSVSTLKIQRTQQEDSAVYLCASSPRQGGFWETQYFGPGTRLLVL.

A note on this clone: Because the CDR3 is missing its conserved closing phenylalanine or tryptophan, this is likely a read error. The DNA is omitted, as the CDR3 cannot be located on it reliably, and the CDR3 follows TCRdb's listing. The chain employs TRBV18 and TRBJ2-6; the table assigns TRBD1, which was not confirmed against the DNA. Inclusive of both ends, the CDR3 amounts to 9 amino acids. CDR1 is KGHSH, CDR2 LQKENI, per germline. The CDR3: CASSPSGQH.